The 19 T cell receptor beta chains presented below share a single source sample, sequenced in a study of cytomegalovirus exposure and HLA in healthy donors. 60 Vbeta and 13 Jbeta primers were used in PCR. Only in-frame clones appear in the TCRdb table, and some are missing; sequencing was by immunoSEQ multiplex PCR. The sample comprises around 150,000 clones, 65% to 80% of which are singletons, and about 2.4% rests with the top ten. The sequencing input was PBMCs. These receptors all stem from a woman in her 40s in good health and CMV-seropositive.

The rearrangement links TRBV6-5 to TRBJ2-5; D is perhaps TRBD2 (5 bases). CDR1 and CDR2 (germline): MNHEY, SVGAGI. Between the trimmed V and J ends, which lost 0 bases and 7 bases, there was a span of 12 bases. This CDR3 spans 14 amino acids. The CDR3, as DNA: TGTGCCAGCAGTTACTCTTACTCCCGGGGGACCCAGTACTTC. This codes for CASSYSYSRGTQYF.

As concerns this clone: Other DNA sequences from this sample encode an identical CDR3 as well. This sequence joins TRBV6-5 and TRBJ2-7; 8 bases align to TRBD2. V lost 6 bases and J lost 4; bases outside the gene matches: 5. Per the germline V gene, CDR1 is MNHEY and CDR2 is SVGAGI. The CDR3 consists of 13 residues. The CDR3 sequence is CASSPGLEYEQYF. CDR3 nucleotides: TGTGCCAGCAGCCCGGGACTAGAGTACGAGCAGTACTTC.

The V call is TRBV10-3, the J call TRBJ2-7, with TRBD2 matching over 11 bases. CDR3 length: 17 residues. CDR1 is ENHRY, CDR2 SYGVKD, per germline. V trimming: 5 bases; J trimming: 7 bases; junction bases outside the gene matches: 16. In DNA form, the CDR3 reads TGTGCCATCAGTCCTTTCTCAGAACTAGCGGGAGAGGAAGAGCAGTACTTC. Translated: CAISPFSELAGEEEQYF.

The V call is TRBV19, the J call TRBJ1-1; no clear D. CDR3 length: 15 residues. V was trimmed by 5 bases and J by 4 bases, leaving 17 bases between them. CDR1 and CDR2 (germline): LNHDA, SQIVND (reference sequence). CDR3 amino acids: CASSPFTSVSTEAFF. CDR3 bases: TGTGCCAGTAGTCCCTTTACCTCAGTTTCCACTGAAGCTTTCTTT.

This chain connects TRBV7-9 to TRBJ1-3; TRBD1 might be the D (6 bases). From germline, CDR1 is SEHNR and CDR2 FQNEAQ (reference sequence). CDR3 length: 17 amino acids. V shed 3 bases and J shed 0 bases, with 15 bases lying between them. The CDR3 nucleotides read TGTGCCAGCAGCTTTGACTTTTACAGGGACTCTGGAAACACCATATATTTT. It specifies CASSFDFYRDSGNTIYF.

J is TRBJ1-3 and V is TRBV2, with D tentatively TRBD1 (5 bases). This CDR3 is built from 14 residues. Germline CDR1 is SNHLY and CDR2 is FYNNEI. V lost 6 bases to trimming and J lost 4 bases, with 13 bases between them. Here the CDR3 DNA reads TGTGCCAGCAGGCGGGGGACGGGGGGAAACACCATATATTTT. It is translated as CASRRGTGGNTIYF.

The CDR3, as DNA: TGTGCCAGCTCCGGGGGACAGCCGAAAGAGACCCAGTACTTC. It yields the protein CASSGGQPKETQYF. This sequence joins TRBV18 and TRBJ2-5; D perhaps matches TRBD1 (7 bases). CDR3 length: 14 amino acids. CDR1 KGHSH and CDR2 LQKENI come from the germline V gene. V was shortened by 6 bases and J by 3 bases, with 14 bases between the two germline ends.

CDR3 in amino acids: CASSLASGGKGREQYF. The CDR3 DNA reads as TGTGCCAGCAGTTTAGCCTCGGGGGGGAAGGGACGCGAGCAGTACTTC. The chain carries TRBV28 and TRBJ2-7, with 8 bases aligning to TRBD2. J was trimmed by 6 bases and V by 2 bases; bases with no gene match: 12. CDR1 and CDR2 from the germline V gene are MDHEN and SYDVKM. This CDR3 is 16 amino acids long.

CDR3 sequence reads: CASSLADRGPTGELFF. For the CDR3, the DNA is TGTGCCAGCAGCTTGGCGGACAGGGGGCCAACCGGGGAGCTGTTTTTT. The V gene is TRBV5-6, the J gene TRBJ2-2; 11 positions match TRBD1. V lost 0 bases, J lost 5 bases, and 3 bases stayed unmatched. Germline CDR1 is SGHDT and CDR2 is YYEEEE. The CDR3 loop spans 16 amino acids.

A few counts support this clone. V and J are TRBV6-5 and TRBJ2-3, with TRBD2 as a possible D gene (5 bases). The CDR3 is 13 amino acids. Trimming removed 7 bases from V and 3 bases from J, with 11 bases in between. Germline assignment: CDR1 MNHEY and CDR2 SVGAGI. CDR3 sequence reads: CASTRTGTDTQYF. Written as DNA, the CDR3 is TGTGCCAGCACTCGAACGGGGACAGATACGCAGTATTTT.

This sequence joins TRBV30 and TRBJ2-7, with D uncertain. Looked up from germline, CDR1 is GTSNPN and CDR2 is SVGIG (reference sequence). The CDR3 contains 11 residues. Deletions cut 0 bases from V and 5 bases from J, with 5 bases between. The CDR3: CAWSVQDEQYF. The CDR3 DNA is TGTGCCTGGAGTGTGCAGGACGAGCAGTACTTC.

The chain couples TRBV19 to TRBJ2-3, with 8 nucleotides matching TRBD1. The V gene end was trimmed by 7 bases and the J gene end by 4 bases; junction bases not matched to a gene: 4. The CDR3 contains 13 residues. Germline loops: CDR1 LNHDA, CDR2 SQIVND (reference sequence). As DNA, the CDR3 is TGTGCCAGTAACTTACAGGGGGCAGATACGCAGTATTTT. Its translation: CASNLQGADTQYF.

This chain connects TRBV6-5 to TRBJ2-7; 7 nucleotides agree with TRBD1. The CDR3 contains 14 residues. The V gene end was trimmed by 2 bases and the J gene end by 2 bases; junction bases not matched to a gene: 3. From germline, CDR1 is MNHEY and CDR2 SVGAGI. The CDR3 region has the DNA TGTGCCAGCAGTTACCGGGACAGTACCTACGAGCAGTACTTC. It encodes CASSYRDSTYEQYF.

The chain joins TRBV11-2 to TRBJ1-1, with D maybe TRBD1 (6 bases). The CDR3 is 17 residues long. Per the germline V gene, CDR1 is SGHAT and CDR2 is FQNNGV. The V gene lost 11 bases and the J gene lost 0 bases, with 25 bases spanning the gap. The CDR3 region has the DNA TGTGCCCATATACTTTGGGGAAGGTGGGACATGAACACTGAAGCTTTCTTT. It yields the protein CAHILWGRWDMNTEAFF.

The V call is TRBV11-2, the J call TRBJ2-2; possibly TRBD2 for D (6 bases). Germline V gene lookup returns CDR1 SGHAT and CDR2 FQNNGV. CDR3 size: 15 residues. Deletions cut 5 bases from V and 8 bases from J, with 18 bases between. In DNA form, the CDR3 reads TGTGCCAGCAGCCCAAACCGGGCCGCGGGGGGGGAGCTGTTTTTT. It translates to CASSPNRAAGGELFF.

This chain joins TRBV10-2 and TRBJ2-7; 8 nucleotides match TRBD2. CDR3 length: 16 amino acids. V dropped 5 bases and J dropped 0; count of bases not matched to a gene: 9. The germline CDR1 and CDR2 sequences are WSHSY and SAAADI. DNA for the CDR3: TGCGCCAGCAGTCCCCGGGGTAGCGGGGACTCCTACGAGCAGTACTTC. Protein product: CASSPRGSGDSYEQYF.

The rearrangement joins TRBV7-2 to TRBJ2-5; D not resolved. The CDR3 contains 12 residues. The germline V and J ends were trimmed by 4 bases and 4 bases, with 7 bases remaining between them. Germline V gene lookup returns CDR1 SGHTA and CDR2 FQGNSA. The CDR3 coding sequence is TGTGCCAGCAGCTATAGAGCAGAGACCCAGTACTTC. Protein product: CASSYRAETQYF.

The chain joins TRBV14 to TRBJ2-7; 9 bases map to TRBD1. Germline V gives CDR1 SGHDN, CDR2 FVKESK. V trimming: 5 bases; J trimming: 3 bases; junction bases outside the gene matches: 11. This CDR3 has 16 residues. The CDR3 region is CASSTGTGSMNYEQYF. In DNA, the CDR3 is TGTGCCAGCAGCACCGGGACAGGGTCCATGAACTACGAGCAGTACTTC.

This chain joins TRBV19 and TRBJ1-5; TRBD1 aligns across 10 bases. Unmatched junction bases numbered 5, after V lost 4 bases and J lost 2 bases. Germline V gives CDR1 LNHDA, CDR2 SQIVND (reference sequence). The CDR3 consists of 16 residues. The CDR3 sequence is CASSSWTGGGNQPQHF. The CDR3 DNA reads TGTGCCAGTAGTAGCTGGACAGGGGGAGGCAATCAGCCCCAGCATTTT.